The source of this T cell receptor beta chain is a study of human T cells and chemical hapten exposure. Study-level information: Per-sample TCR yield variability stemmed mainly from small pooled library volume differences.

Each cDNA molecule in the library carried unique molecular identifiers. As originally analysed: The median was about 89,000 TCRs per sample, ranging roughly 20,000 to 690,600. TCRdb independently ran MiXCR on the RACE reads; one entry per CDR3 protein. The V and J calls here are based on TCRdb, not the publication. Of some 330,000 distinct CDR3 sequences in the sample, around 5.5% were seen once. The time point: pre-sensitization, week 0. Treatment defined: therapeutic diphenylcyclopropenone sensitization with weekly scalp DPC. Sample: whole blood, taken in connection with sensitization to the hapten diphenylcyclopropenone (DPC). This TCR came from a woman between 18 and 29 years old with alopecia areata. Some clones in this sample may be carry-over from other donors' samples.

CDR3 nucleotide sequence: TGTGCCAGCAGTTCTCACCTCTCGACAGGGTTGGATCAGCCCCAGCATTTT. Encoded protein: CASSSHLSTGLDQPQHF. This sequence joins TRBV6-2 or TRBV6-3 and TRBJ1-5; 7 bases line up with TRBD1. The CDR3 consists of 17 residues. V dropped 4 bases and J dropped 5; count of bases not matched to a gene: 14. Germline-derived CDR1 and CDR2 are MNHEY and SVGEGT.